Listed below are T cell receptor beta chains from one sample, sequenced in a study of graft-versus-host responses after intestinal transplantation. Which antigens these TCRs recognize remains unknown. Some clones are missing from TCRdb's copy, which holds only in-frame ones; the method was immunoSEQ multiplex PCR. The table includes tens of thousands of clones, about four fifths detected once. The sample in question was unstimulated CD8+ T cells sorted from spleen or lymph node cells, obtained before intestinal transplant. These TCRs come from a human donor who received an intestinal transplant. Both conserved end residues are part of each CDR3. D genes are given only for firm matches. Expanded clones are given a class, and other clones once, few, many or no size at all.

clone_size,v_call,j_call,d_call,cdr3_nt,cdr3_aa
-,TRBV14,TRBJ2-7,-,TGTGCCAGCAGCCAAGATGGGCCCTGGGGCGACTACTACCTCTCCTACGAGCAGTACTTC,CASSQDGPWGDYYLSYEQYF
-,TRBV2,TRBJ1-1,TRBD1,TGTGCCAGCAGTGCGGGACAGGCCGCCACTGAAGCTTTCTTT,CASSAGQAATEAFF
few,TRBV15,TRBJ1-5,-,TGTGCCACCAGCAGCATTGGGGGGCGGATTAGCAATCAGCCCCAGCATTTT,CATSSIGGRISNQPQHF
-,TRBV27,TRBJ2-1,TRBD2,TGTGCCAGCAGTTCGATAGCGGGAGGGCCGGGGAATGAGCAGTTCTTC,CASSSIAGGPGNEQFF
-,TRBV9,TRBJ2-7,TRBD2,TGTGCCAGCAGCGCAGGACTAGCGGGAGTCGACGAGCAGTACTTC,CASSAGLAGVDEQYF
-,TRBV11-2,TRBJ2-2,TRBD1,TGTGCCAGCAGCTTATACGGTGGGGACAGGGGTAGCGGGGAGCTGTTTTTT,CASSLYGGDRGSGELFF
-,TRBV15,TRBJ1-3,TRBD1,TGTGCCACCAGTTCACAGGGGGGAGCTGGAAACAACATATATTTT,CATSSQGGAGNNIYF
-,TRBV15,TRBJ2-5,-,TGTGCCACCAGCAGAGATTTCCCGGGACACCGCTACCAAGAGACCCAGTACTTC,CATSRDFPGHRYQETQYF
-,TRBV5-6,TRBJ2-1,-,TGTGCCAGCAGCTTGGGACGACCTGGCGATGAGCAGTTCTTC,CASSLGRPGDEQFF
-,TRBV11-2,TRBJ1-1,-,TGTGCCAGCAGCTCGTCCACAGGGCCGAACACTGAAGCTTTCTTT,CASSSSTGPNTEAFF
-,TRBV11-3,TRBJ1-1,-,TGTGCCAGCAGCTTAGATCGGTCCGTGAACACTGAAGCTTTCTTT,CASSLDRSVNTEAFF
-,TRBV27,TRBJ2-1,-,TGTGCCAGCAGTCTGATAGGGTTGGGATCCTACAATGAGCAGTTCTTC,CASSLIGLGSYNEQFF
-,TRBV6-5,TRBJ1-5,-,TGTGCCAGCAGCGTAAGTCGGACAGCCAATCAGCCCCAGCATTTT,CASSVSRTANQPQHF
-,TRBV2,TRBJ1-6,TRBD1,TGTGCCAGCAGGAAAGGGGGCGCCTGGGCTTCACCCCTCCACTTT,CASRKGGAWASPLHF
few,TRBV11-2,TRBJ2-7,-,TGTGCCAGCAGCTTAGAATTAGGGCACCCGACGCCCTACGAGCAGTACTTC,CASSLELGHPTPYEQYF
-,TRBV19,TRBJ2-7,TRBD2,TGTGCCAGTAGTTGGACTAGCGGGGGGGCGAGCTCCTACGAGCAGTACTTC,CASSWTSGGASSYEQYF
-,TRBV13,TRBJ1-5,-,TGTGCCAGCAGCTTGGGGAGCAATCAGCCCCAGCATTTT,CASSLGSNQPQHF
-,TRBV29-1,TRBJ1-1,-,TGCAGCGTTGTTGGTCGGCTGGGGGGGGACACTGAAGCTTTCTTT,CSVVGRLGGDTEAFF
-,TRBV7-2,TRBJ2-7,-,TGTGCCAGCAGCGGGGGACTGCAATCCTACGAGCAGTACTTC,CASSGGLQSYEQYF
many,TRBV7-9,TRBJ1-1,-,TGTGCCAGCAGCTTGGCCTCAGGGACTGAAGCTTTCTTT,CASSLASGTEAFF
-,TRBV5-5,TRBJ1-6,-,TGTGCCAGCAGCTTGGATCAGCTCGCTGGGAATTCACCCCTCCACTTT,CASSLDQLAGNSPLHF
few,TRBV27,TRBJ2-2,-,TGTGCCAGCAGTTTTGGCAGACCCGGGGTCACCGGGGAGCTGTTTTTT,CASSFGRPGVTGELFF
-,TRBV19,TRBJ2-7,TRBD1,TGTGCCAGTAGTATCGGGACAGGGGGCGAGCAGTACTTC,CASSIGTGGEQYF
once,TRBV2,TRBJ2-7,TRBD2,TGTGCCAGCAGTGAGGGGGTCTTAGGTGGCGGGACTAGCGGGAGAGTAGGCTACGAGCAGTACTTC,CASSEGVLGGGTSGRVGYEQYF
-,TRBV5-4,TRBJ2-7,TRBD1,TGTGCCAGCAGCTTAGATACCGGGACAGGGTCCTACGAGCAGTACTTC,CASSLDTGTGSYEQYF
-,TRBV5-6,TRBJ2-2,TRBD1,TGTGCCAGCAGCTTGGGAGGACAGGTCTACCCGAACACCGGGGAGCTGTTTTTT,CASSLGGQVYPNTGELFF
-,TRBV5-6,TRBJ2-3,-,TGTGCCAGCAGCCCGACCCACCGACCGGATACGCAGTATTTT,CASSPTHRPDTQYF
-,TRBV9,TRBJ2-3,TRBD2,TGTGCCAGCAGCACCAACCCCCTCCTAGCGGGGGGGCCTGGAGATACGCAGTATTTT,CASSTNPLLAGGPGDTQYF
-,TRBV2,TRBJ2-3,TRBD2,TGTGCCACCAGACCTATGAGCGGGGGGGCGAACATAGCAGATACGCAGTATTTT,CATRPMSGGANIADTQYF
-,TRBV7-9,TRBJ2-7,TRBD1,TGTGCCAGCAGCCCCGCTCCAGGGGGCTCCTACGAGCAGTACTTC,CASSPAPGGSYEQYF
-,TRBV11-2,TRBJ2-7,-,TGTGCCAGCAGCTTAGAGGGGCGCAGGGCCTACGAGCAGTACTTC,CASSLEGRRAYEQYF
-,TRBV7-8,TRBJ2-1,-,TGTGCCAGCAGCTTATTAGGCAGCTCCTACAATGAGCAGTTCTTC,CASSLLGSSYNEQFF
once,TRBV27,TRBJ2-1,-,TGTGCCAGCAGTAAAGCGGAGACCTACAATGAGCAGTTCTTC,CASSKAETYNEQFF
-,TRBV5-1,TRBJ2-3,-,TGCGCCAGCAGCTTGGTGATAGCGGCAGATACGCAGTATTTT,CASSLVIAADTQYF
-,TRBV10-1,TRBJ2-5,TRBD2,TGCGCCAGCAGTGAGTTGCAGCGGGGGGGACAAGAGACCCAGTACTTC,CASSELQRGGQETQYF